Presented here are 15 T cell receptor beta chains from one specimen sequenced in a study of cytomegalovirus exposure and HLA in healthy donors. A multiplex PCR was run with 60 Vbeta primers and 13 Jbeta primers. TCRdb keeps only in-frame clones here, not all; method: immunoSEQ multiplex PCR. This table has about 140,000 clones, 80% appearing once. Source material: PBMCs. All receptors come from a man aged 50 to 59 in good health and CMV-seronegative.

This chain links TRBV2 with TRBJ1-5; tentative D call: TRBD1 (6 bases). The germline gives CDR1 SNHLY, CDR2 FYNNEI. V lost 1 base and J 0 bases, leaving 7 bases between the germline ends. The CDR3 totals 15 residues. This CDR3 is CASSEGQDSNQPQHF. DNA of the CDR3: TGTGCCAGCAGTGAAGGACAGGATAGCAATCAGCCCCAGCATTTT.

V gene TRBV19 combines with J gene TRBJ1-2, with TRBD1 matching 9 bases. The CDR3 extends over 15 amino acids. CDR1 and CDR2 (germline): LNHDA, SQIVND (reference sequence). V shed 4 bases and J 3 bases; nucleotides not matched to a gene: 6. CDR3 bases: TGTGCCAGTAGTAAGGACAGGGGATCGTACTATGGCTACACCTTC. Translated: CASSKDRGSYYGYTF.

The chain's CDR3 is CASSKESDQPQHF. For the CDR3, the DNA is TGTGCCAGCAGCAAGGAAAGCGATCAGCCCCAGCATTTT. The chain carries TRBV11-1 and TRBJ1-5; D remains unclear. The CDR3 runs to 13 residues. Germline assignment: CDR1 SGHAT and CDR2 FQDESV (reference sequence). The germline V and J ends were trimmed by 5 bases and 5 bases, with 10 bases remaining between them.

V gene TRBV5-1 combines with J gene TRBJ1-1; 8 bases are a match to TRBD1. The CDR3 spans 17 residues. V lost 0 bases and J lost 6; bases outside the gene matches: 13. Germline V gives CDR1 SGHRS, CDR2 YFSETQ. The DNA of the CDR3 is TGCGCCAGCAGCTTGGGGGCAGGGGGCATGGTGGTCGCTGAAGCTTTCTTT. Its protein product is CASSLGAGGMVVAEAFF.

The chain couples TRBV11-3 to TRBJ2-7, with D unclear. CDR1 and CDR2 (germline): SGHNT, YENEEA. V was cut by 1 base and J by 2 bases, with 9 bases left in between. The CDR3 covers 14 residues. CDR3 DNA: TGTGCCAGCAGCTTAGCCCGAACAGCCTACGAGCAGTACTTC. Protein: CASSLARTAYEQYF.

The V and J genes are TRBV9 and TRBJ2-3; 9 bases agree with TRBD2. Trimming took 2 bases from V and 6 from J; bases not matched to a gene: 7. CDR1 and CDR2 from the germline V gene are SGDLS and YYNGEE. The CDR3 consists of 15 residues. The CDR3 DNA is TGTGCCAGCAGCGTGATAGCGGGAGCTTCGGATACGCAGTATTTT. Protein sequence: CASSVIAGASDTQYF.

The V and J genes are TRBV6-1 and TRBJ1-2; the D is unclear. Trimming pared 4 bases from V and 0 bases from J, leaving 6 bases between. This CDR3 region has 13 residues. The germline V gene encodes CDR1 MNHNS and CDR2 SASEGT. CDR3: CASSVNSNYGYTF. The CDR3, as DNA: TGTGCCAGCAGTGTAAATTCTAACTATGGCTACACCTTC.

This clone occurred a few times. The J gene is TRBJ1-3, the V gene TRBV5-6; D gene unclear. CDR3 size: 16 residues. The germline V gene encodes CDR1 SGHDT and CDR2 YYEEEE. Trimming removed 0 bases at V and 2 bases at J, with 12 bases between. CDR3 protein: CASSLAQIRTGNTIYF. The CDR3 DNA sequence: TGTGCCAGCAGCTTGGCCCAGATCAGAACTGGAAACACCATATATTTT.

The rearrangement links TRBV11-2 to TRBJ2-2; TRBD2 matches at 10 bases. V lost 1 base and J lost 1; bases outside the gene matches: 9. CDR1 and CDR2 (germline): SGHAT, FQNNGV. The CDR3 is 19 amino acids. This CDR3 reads CASSLVPSGSGENTGELFF. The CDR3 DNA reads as TGTGCCAGCAGCTTAGTTCCTAGCGGGAGTGGGGAGAACACCGGGGAGCTGTTTTTT.

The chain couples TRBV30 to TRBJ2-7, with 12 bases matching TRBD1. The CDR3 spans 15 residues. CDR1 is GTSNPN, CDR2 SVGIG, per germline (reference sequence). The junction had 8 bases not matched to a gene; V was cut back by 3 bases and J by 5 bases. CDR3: CAWRRGGQGAHEQYF. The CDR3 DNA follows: TGTGCCTGGAGGCGGGGGGGACAGGGGGCCCACGAGCAGTACTTC.

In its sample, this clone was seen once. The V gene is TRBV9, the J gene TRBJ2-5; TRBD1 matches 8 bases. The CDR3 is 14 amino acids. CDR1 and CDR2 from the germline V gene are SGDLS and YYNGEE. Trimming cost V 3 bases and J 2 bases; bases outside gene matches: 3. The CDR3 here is CASSAGTGQETQYF. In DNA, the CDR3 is TGTGCCAGCAGCGCCGGGACAGGACAAGAGACCCAGTACTTC. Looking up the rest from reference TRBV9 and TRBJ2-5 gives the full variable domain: DSGVTQTPKHLITATGQRVTLRCSPRSGDLSVYWYQQSLDQGLQFLIQYYNGEERAKGNILERFSAQQFPDLHSELNLSSLELGDSALYFCASSAGTGQETQYFGPGTRLLVL.

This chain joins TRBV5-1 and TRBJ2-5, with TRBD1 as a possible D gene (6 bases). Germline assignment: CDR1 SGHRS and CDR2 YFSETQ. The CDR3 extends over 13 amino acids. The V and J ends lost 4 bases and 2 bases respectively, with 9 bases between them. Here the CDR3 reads CASSRTEQETQYF. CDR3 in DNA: TGCGCCAGCAGCCGGACAGAACAAGAGACCCAGTACTTC.

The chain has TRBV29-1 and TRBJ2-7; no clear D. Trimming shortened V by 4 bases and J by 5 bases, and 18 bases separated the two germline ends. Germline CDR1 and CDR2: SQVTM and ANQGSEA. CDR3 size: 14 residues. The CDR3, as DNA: TGCAGCGTTGGGCCATGGGCGTCTCAAAACGAGCAGTACTTC. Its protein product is CSVGPWASQNEQYF.

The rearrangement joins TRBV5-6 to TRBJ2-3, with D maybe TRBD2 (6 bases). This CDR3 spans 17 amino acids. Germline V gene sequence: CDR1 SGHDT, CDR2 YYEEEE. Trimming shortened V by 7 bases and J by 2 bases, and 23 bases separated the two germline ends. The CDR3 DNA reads TGTGCCAGCGGAAGGTCCCCCGGTGAACTAGCCACAGATACGCAGTATTTT. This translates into CASGRSPGELATDTQYF.

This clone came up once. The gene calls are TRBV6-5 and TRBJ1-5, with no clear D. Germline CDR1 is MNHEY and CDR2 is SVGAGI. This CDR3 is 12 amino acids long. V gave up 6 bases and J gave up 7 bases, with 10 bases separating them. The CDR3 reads CASSNFPQPQHF. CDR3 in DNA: TGTGCCAGCAGCAACTTCCCCCAGCCCCAGCATTTT.